The present TCR beta chain was sequenced within a study of metastatic and nonmetastatic thyroid tumors. Study overall: A comparison of repertoires was made across blood and tumor or nodule tissue from malignant and benign thyroid patients. General study results and limits: Significantly greater TCR beta diversity was reportedly found in malignant thyroid tumors than in benign nodules (in blood and tumor).

The V and J ends lost 7 bases and 1 base, in that order; junction bases with no gene match: 6. CDR1 MNHNS and CDR2 SASEGT come from the germline V gene. The CDR3 loop spans 14 amino acids. Original handling: Between-group CDR3 differences, defined by clinicopathological status, yielded a distant-metastasis classifier for papillary thyroid cancer. TCRdb reprocessed the PCR reads using MiXCR. Here the V and J calls rest on TCRdb's processing, not on the authors' analysis. The sample lists 30,000 to 40,000 clones; less than 40% were seen once. On this clone: What it recognizes is unknown.

Every patient underwent thyroid surgery untreated. The chain recombines TRBV6-1 with TRBJ2-7; 8 bases fit TRBD2. The material sequenced was tumor tissue. The sequence was collected from a female donor with papillary thyroid cancer or a benign thyroid nodule (not recorded which). Some clones in this sample may be carry-over from other donors' samples. CDR3 sequence reads: CASIKAGESYEQYF. CDR3 nucleotides: TGTGCCAGCATTAAAGCGGGGGAATCCTACGAGCAGTACTTC.